This T cell receptor (beta chain) was captured in a study of OX40 agonist ivuxolimab in advanced cancers. As regards this clone: Its antigen is currently unknown.

Points from the study as a whole: It was not determined which antigens were specifically recognized by the peripheral T cells that had undergone clonal expansion.

Only in-frame clones appear in the TCRdb table, and some are missing; sequencing was by immunoSEQ multiplex PCR. The repertoire consists of 45,000 to 55,000 clones, with under 85% occurring once and the leading ten covering approximately 1%. The CDR3 loop spans 14 amino acids. CDR1 is SGHVS and CDR2 is FQNEAQ in the germline V gene. Trimming shortened V by 5 bases and J by 2 bases, and 11 bases separated the two germline ends. This TCR was recovered from an adult with an advanced solid tumor such as melanoma, head and neck, liver or kidney cancer. This chain uses TRBV7-8 with TRBJ2-3, with D perhaps matching TRBD1 or TRBD2 (6 bases each). The sample consisted of CD4+ or CD8+ T cells sorted from blood, taken in a trial of the OX40 agonist ivuxolimab. The DNA for the CDR3 is TGTGCCAGCAGCCTGGGGGGCAACACAGATACGCAGTATTTT. As protein: CASSLGGNTDTQYF.